The sequence of this T cell receptor (beta chain) was determined in a study of blood T cells in healthy people across ages. The use of a sample-barcoded 5' primer and a J-beta primer mix characterized a second PCR of roughly 7 to 11 cycles. All cDNA molecules were each tagged by a template-switch adaptor with 12 random nucleotides. TCRdb used MiXCR to reprocess the 5' RACE reads, holding one entry per CDR3 protein. The sample contains more than 1.4 million distinct CDR3 sequences, about 40% of which appear only once. Study observations and caveats: Long-lived donors exceeded aged donors in naive CD4+ cells and diversity.

With regard to this clonotype: Antigen: not known.

With 3 bases clipped from V and 7 bases from J, the junction kept 9 bases outside the gene matches. Germline lookup yields CDR1 SGHRS and CDR2 YFSETQ. CDR3 length: 15 residues. Caucasian individuals from Russia who were healthy and aged 6 to 90 acted as donors. Investigators took ten milliliters of peripheral blood from every donor. The rearrangement joins TRBV5-1 to TRBJ1-4; 7 bases line up with TRBD1. Sequenced input: blood. This sequence was found in a woman under 30 in good health. This chain's CDR3 is CASSSLTGSSEKLFF. In DNA, the CDR3 is TGCGCCAGCAGCTCCTTGACAGGGTCGAGTGAAAAACTGTTTTTT.